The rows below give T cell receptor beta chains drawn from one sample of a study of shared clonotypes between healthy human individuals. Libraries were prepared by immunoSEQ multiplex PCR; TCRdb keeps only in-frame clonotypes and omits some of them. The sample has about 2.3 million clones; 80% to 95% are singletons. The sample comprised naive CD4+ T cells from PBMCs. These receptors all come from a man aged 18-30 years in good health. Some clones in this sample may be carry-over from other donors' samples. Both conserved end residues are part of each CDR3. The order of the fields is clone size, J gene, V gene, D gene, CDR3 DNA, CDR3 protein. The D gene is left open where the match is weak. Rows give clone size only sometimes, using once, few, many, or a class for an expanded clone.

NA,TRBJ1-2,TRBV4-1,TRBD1,TGCGCCAGCAGCCAAGATGGGGGCCGTGGGACAGCCTTTTTTAAAGGCTACACCTTC,CASSQDGGRGTAFFKGYTF
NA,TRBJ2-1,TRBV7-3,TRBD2,TGTGCCAGCAGCGCCGGACTAGCGGTCTACAATGAGCAGTTCTTC,CASSAGLAVYNEQFF
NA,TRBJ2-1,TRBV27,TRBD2,TGTGCCAGCAGTTTATTCGCCCTACTAGCGGGACGTGTCGATGAGCAGTTCTTC,CASSLFALLAGRVDEQFF
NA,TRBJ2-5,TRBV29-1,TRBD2,TGCAGCACAGGGACTAGCGGCCAAGAGACCCAGTACTTC,CSTGTSGQETQYF
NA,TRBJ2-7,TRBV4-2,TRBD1,TGTGCCAGCAGCCAAGTTGTGGGACAGGGTCTGGGCGAGCAGTACTTC,CASSQVVGQGLGEQYF
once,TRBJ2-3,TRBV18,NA,TGTGCCAGCTCGGGCCGGGACACAGATACGCAGTATTTT,CASSGRDTDTQYF
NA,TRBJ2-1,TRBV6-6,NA,TGTGCCAGCAGTTCCGCCTCGGGGGCCAATGAGCAGTTCTTC,CASSSASGANEQFF
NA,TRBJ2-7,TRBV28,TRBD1,TGTGCCAGCACCGTTCCGGTAGGGACAGGGAGCTCCTACGAGCAGTACTTC,CASTVPVGTGSSYEQYF
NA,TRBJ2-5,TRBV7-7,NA,TGTGCCAGCAGCCCTGAGGGTCCGGAGGCCCAGTACTTC,CASSPEGPEAQYF
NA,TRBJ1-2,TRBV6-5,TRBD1,TGTGCCAGCAGGTCGACAGGGGGAACTGGCTACACCTTC,CASRSTGGTGYTF
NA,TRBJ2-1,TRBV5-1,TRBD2,TGCGCCAGCAGCTTGGTTGGTAGCGGGTTGGATGAGCAGTTCTTC,CASSLVGSGLDEQFF
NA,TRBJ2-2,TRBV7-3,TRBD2,TGTGCCAGCAGCATCACTAGCGCGAACACCGGGGAGCTGTTTTTT,CASSITSANTGELFF
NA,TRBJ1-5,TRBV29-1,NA,TGCAGCGTTTGGGGGGGGCTCAATCAGCCCCAGCATTTT,CSVWGGLNQPQHF
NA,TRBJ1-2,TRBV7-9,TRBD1,TGTGCAGGATCTGGGACAGCTAACTATGGCTACACCTTC,CAGSGTANYGYTF
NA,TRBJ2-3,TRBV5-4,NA,TGTGCCAGCAGCCCTGGGACCACAGATACGCAGTATTTT,CASSPGTTDTQYF
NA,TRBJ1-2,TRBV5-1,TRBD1,TGCGCCAGCAGCTTGACCGGGACAGGGGGCTTCTATGGCTACACCTTC,CASSLTGTGGFYGYTF
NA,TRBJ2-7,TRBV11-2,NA,TGTGCCAGCAGCTTAGATCCGGTGGGGATTCAGAGGGACGAGCAGTACTTC,CASSLDPVGIQRDEQYF
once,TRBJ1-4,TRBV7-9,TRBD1,TGTGCCAGCAGCTTACAGCTAGGGGGCCATGAAAAACTGTTTTTT,CASSLQLGGHEKLFF
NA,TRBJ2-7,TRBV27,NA,TGTGCCAGCAGCCGCTCCTACGAGCAGTACTTC,CASSRSYEQYF
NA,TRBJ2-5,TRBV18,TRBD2,TGTGCCAGCTCACCCTACGGGACTAGCGGACAAGAGACCCAGTACTTC,CASSPYGTSGQETQYF
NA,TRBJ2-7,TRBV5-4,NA,TGTGCCAGCAGCTTTATGTTGGGGATTACCGTCTACGAGCAGTACTTC,CASSFMLGITVYEQYF
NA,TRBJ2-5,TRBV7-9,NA,TGTGCCAGCAGCCCCCGTTCGGGGCACCAAGAGACCCAGTACTTC,CASSPRSGHQETQYF
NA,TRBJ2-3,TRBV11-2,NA,TGTGCCAGCAGCCCCTCCCGGCCAGGGGTGACGCAGTATTTT,CASSPSRPGVTQYF
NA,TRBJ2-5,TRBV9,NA,TGTGCCAGCAGCGTAGGATTGGGACACTCCGGGGAGACCCAGTACTTC,CASSVGLGHSGETQYF